This TCR beta chain was sequenced for a study of type 1 regulatory T cells. Study-wide context: An in vitro protocol generated T-allo10, a Tr1-enriched, alloantigen-specific CD4 T cell product.

TCRdb re-called the reads through MiXCR, storing one row per CDR3 protein. The table records roughly 40,000 distinct CDR3 sequences, 9% to 15% of them present only once. The table lists this clonotype with many counts. The target antigen is unknown. CDR1 is DFQATT, CDR2 SNEGSKA, per germline (reference sequence). The CDR3 sequence is 15 residues long. With 5 bases removed from V and 0 bases from J, the gap between germline ends came to 15 bases. General study points: Compared with non-Tr1 cells, Tr1 cells showed a narrower TCR repertoire.

Material: cultured non-Tr1 T cells, either the whole culture or a sorted T cell fraction (not recorded which). This TCR derives from a human donor in good health. The chain couples TRBV20-1 to TRBJ2-3; D possibly corresponds to TRBD2 (5 bases). CDR3 in amino acids: CSADRRGPSTDTQYF. CDR3 DNA: TGCAGTGCTGACCGTCGCGGGCCTAGCACAGATACGCAGTATTTT.